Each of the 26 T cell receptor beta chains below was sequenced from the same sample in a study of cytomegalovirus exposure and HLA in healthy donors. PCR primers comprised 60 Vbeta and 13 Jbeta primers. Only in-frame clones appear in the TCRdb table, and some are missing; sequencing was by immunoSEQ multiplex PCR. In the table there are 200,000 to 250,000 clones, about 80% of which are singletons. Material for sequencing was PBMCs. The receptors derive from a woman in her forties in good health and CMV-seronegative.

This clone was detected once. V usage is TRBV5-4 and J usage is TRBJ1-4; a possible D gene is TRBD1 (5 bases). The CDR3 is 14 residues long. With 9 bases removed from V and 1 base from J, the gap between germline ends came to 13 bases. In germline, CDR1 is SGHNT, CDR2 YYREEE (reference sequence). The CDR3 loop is CANLLRGTNEKLFF. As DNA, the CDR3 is TGTGCCAACTTACTTAGGGGAACTAATGAAAAACTGTTTTTT.

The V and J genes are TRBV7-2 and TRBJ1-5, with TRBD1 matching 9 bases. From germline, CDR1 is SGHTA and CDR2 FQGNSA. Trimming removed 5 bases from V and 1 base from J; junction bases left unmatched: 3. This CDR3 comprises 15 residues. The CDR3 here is CASSVGQGSNQPQHF. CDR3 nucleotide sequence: TGTGCCAGCAGCGTAGGACAGGGGAGCAATCAGCCCCAGCATTTT.

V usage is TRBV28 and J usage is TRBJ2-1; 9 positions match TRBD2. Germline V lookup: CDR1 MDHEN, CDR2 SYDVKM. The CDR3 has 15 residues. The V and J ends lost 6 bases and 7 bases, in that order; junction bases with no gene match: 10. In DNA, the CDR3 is TGTGCCAGCAGCGGCGGGGGGGCGAGTCGGAATGAGCAGTTCTTC. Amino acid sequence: CASSGGGASRNEQFF.

The CDR3 is CASSLSLGQGIEAFF. The CDR3 region has the DNA TGTGCCAGCAGCTTATCCTTGGGACAGGGGATTGAAGCTTTCTTT. J is TRBJ1-1 and V is TRBV11-2, with TRBD1 matching over 10 bases. V trimming: 2 bases; J trimming: 7 bases; junction bases outside the gene matches: 7. CDR3 length: 15 residues. Germline-derived CDR1 and CDR2 are SGHAT and FQNNGV. The full variable domain, its missing parts supplied by reference TRBV11-2 and TRBJ1-1, is EAGVAQSPRYKIIEKRQSVAFWCNPISGHATLYWYQQILGQGPKLLIQFQNNGVVDDSQLPKDRFSAERLKGVDSTLKIQPAKLEDSAVYLCASSLSLGQGIEAFFGQGTRLTVV.

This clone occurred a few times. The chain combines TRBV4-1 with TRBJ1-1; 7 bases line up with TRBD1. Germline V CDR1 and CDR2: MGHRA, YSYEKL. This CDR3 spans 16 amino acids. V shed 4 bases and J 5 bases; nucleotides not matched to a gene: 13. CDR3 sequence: CASSLYLQGHWTEAFF. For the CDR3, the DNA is TGCGCCAGCAGCCTCTACCTACAGGGGCATTGGACTGAAGCTTTCTTT.

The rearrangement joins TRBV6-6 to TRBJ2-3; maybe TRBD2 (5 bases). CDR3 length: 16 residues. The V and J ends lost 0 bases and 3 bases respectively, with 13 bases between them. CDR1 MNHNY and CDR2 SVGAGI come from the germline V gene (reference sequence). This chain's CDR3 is CASSYSSGRGTDTQYF. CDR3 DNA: TGTGCCAGCAGTTACTCGTCAGGACGAGGGACAGATACGCAGTATTTT.

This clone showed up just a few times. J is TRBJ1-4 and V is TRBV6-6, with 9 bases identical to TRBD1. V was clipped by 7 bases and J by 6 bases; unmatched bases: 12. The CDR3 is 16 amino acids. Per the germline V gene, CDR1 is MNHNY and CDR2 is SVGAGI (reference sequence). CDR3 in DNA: TGTGCCAGCAACGACAGACAGGGGGTGAACCATGAAAAACTGTTTTTT. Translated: CASNDRQGVNHEKLFF.

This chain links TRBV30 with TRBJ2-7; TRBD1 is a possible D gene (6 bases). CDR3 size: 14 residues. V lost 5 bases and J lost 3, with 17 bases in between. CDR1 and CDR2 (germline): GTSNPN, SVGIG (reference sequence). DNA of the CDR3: TGTGCCTGGCTACAGGGTCCGGGGTTCTACGAGCAGTACTTC. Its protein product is CAWLQGPGFYEQYF.

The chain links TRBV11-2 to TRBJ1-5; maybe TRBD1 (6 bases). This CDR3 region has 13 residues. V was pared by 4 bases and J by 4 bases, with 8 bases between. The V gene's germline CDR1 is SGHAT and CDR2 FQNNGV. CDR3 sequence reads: CASSSGVNQPQHF. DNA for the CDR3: TGTGCCAGCAGCTCAGGGGTAAATCAGCCCCAGCATTTT.

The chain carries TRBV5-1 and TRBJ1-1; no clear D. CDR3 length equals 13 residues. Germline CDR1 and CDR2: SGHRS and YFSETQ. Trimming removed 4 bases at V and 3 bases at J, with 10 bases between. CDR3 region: CASSPGFYTEAFF. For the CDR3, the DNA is TGCGCCAGCAGCCCAGGATTTTACACTGAAGCTTTCTTT.

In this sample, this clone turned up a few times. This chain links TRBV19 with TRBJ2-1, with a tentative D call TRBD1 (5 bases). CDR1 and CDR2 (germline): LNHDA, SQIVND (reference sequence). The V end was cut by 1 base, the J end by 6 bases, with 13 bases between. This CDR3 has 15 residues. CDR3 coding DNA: TGTGCCAGTAGTATAGCTCAGGGTCTATTCAATGAGCAGTTCTTC. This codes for CASSIAQGLFNEQFF.

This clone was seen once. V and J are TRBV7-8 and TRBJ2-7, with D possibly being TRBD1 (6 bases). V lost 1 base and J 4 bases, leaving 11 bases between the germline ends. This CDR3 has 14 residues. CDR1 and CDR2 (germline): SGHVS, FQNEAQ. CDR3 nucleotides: TGTGCCAGCAGCTTAGGGGACAAGGGTTACGAGCAGTACTTC. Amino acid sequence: CASSLGDKGYEQYF.

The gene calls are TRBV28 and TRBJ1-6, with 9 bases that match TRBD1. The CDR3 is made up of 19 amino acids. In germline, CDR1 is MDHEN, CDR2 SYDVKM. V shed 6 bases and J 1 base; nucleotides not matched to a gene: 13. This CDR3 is CASRPPPTGGVSYNSPLHF. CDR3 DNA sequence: TGTGCCAGCAGACCCCCCCCAACAGGGGGCGTATCCTATAATTCACCCCTCCACTTT.

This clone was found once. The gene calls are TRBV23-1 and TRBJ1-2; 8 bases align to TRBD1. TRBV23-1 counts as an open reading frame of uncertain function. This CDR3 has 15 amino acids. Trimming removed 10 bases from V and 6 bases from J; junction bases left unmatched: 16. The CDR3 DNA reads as TGCGCCACCCTAGACAGGGGCCGGATGATGGATGGCTACACCTTC. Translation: CATLDRGRMMDGYTF.

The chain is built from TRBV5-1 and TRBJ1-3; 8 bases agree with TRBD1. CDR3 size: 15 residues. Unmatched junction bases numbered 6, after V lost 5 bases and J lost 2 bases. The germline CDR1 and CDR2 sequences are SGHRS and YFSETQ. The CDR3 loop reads CASRSGQAPGNTIYF. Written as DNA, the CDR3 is TGCGCCAGCAGATCGGGACAGGCTCCTGGAAACACCATATATTTT.

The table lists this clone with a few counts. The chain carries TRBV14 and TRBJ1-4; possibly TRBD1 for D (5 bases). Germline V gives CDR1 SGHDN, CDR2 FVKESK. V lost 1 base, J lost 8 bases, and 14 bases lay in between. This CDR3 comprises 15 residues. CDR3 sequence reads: CASSQGAGRDEKLFF. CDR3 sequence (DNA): TGTGCCAGCAGCCAAGGTGCAGGGCGAGACGAAAAACTGTTTTTT.

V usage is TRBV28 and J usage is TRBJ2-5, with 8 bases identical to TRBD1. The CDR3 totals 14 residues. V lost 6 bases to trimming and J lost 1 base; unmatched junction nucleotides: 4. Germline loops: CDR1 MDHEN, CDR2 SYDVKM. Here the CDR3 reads CASSADRGQETQYF. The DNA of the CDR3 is TGTGCCAGCAGCGCTGACAGGGGCCAAGAGACCCAGTACTTC.

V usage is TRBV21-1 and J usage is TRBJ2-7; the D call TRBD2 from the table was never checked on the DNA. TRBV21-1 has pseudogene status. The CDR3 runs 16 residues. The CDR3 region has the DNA TGTGCCAGCAGCAAAGATCGGGGGGGCCGGACCTACGAGCAGTACTTC. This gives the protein CASSKDRGGRTYEQYF.

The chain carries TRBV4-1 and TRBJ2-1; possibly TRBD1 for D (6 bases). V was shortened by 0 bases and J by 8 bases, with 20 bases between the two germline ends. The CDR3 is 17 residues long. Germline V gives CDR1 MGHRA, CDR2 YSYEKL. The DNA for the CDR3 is TGCGCCAGCAGCCAAGATGGTTGGACAGTGGTTGGCGATGAGCAGTTCTTC. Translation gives CASSQDGWTVVGDEQFF.

Written as DNA, the CDR3 is TGTGCCAGCAGCCCTGTGGGGCCAGGATATGGCTACACCTTC. Protein: CASSPVGPGYGYTF. The chain is built from TRBV28 and TRBJ1-2, with D possibly TRBD1 on 5 matching bases. The CDR3 loop spans 14 amino acids. The germline V gene has CDR1 MDHEN and CDR2 SYDVKM. Trimming stripped 6 bases from V and 5 bases from J, with 16 bases between.

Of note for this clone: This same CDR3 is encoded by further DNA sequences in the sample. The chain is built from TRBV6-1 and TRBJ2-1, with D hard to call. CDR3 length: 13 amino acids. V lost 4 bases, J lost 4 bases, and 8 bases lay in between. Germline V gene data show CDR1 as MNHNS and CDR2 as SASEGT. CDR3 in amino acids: CASSVYSYNEQFF. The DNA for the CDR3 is TGTGCCAGCAGTGTATATAGTTACAATGAGCAGTTCTTC.

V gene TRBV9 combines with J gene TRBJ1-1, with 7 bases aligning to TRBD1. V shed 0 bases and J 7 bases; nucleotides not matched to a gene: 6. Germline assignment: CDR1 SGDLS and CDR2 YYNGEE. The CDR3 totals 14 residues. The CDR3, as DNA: TGTGCCAGCAGCGTAGAGGGCGGGACAGATGAAGCTTTCTTT. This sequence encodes CASSVEGGTDEAFF.

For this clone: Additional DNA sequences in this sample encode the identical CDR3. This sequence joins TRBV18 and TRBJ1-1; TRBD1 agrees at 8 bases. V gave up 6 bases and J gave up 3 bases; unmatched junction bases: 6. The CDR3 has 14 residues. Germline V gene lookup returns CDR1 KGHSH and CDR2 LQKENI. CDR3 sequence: CASSPGTGDTEAFF. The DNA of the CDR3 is TGTGCCAGCTCTCCCGGGACAGGAGACACTGAAGCTTTCTTT.

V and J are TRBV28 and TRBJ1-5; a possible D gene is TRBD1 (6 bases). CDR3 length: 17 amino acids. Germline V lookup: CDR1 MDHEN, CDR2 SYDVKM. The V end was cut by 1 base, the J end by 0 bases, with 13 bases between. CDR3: CASSLSPGQDSNQPQHF. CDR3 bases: TGTGCCAGCAGTTTATCACCGGGACAAGATAGCAATCAGCCCCAGCATTTT.

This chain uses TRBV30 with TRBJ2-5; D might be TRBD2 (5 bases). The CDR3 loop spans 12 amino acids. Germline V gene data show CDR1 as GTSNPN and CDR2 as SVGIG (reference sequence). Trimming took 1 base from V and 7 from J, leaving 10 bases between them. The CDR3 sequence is CAWSGPAGTQYF. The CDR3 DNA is TGTGCCTGGAGTGGACCCGCGGGGACCCAGTACTTC.

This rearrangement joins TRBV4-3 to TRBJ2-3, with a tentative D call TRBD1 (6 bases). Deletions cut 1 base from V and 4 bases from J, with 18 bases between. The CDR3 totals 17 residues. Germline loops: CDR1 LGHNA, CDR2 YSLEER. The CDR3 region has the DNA TGCGCCAGCAGCCAAGCGCTTGGAAGACAGGTCCCAGATACGCAGTATTTT. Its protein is CASSQALGRQVPDTQYF.